Presented here are 8 T cell receptor beta chains from one specimen sequenced in a study of T-cell memory formation after mild COVID-19 (dated by TCRdb to 2020 to 2023). Receptor amplification or capture employed 5' RACE. This sample was sequenced with an Illumina NovaSeq 6000. TCRdb itself trimmed the public reads at Q25 with fastp, ran MiXCR and retained productive beta chains. Each record represents a unique CDR3 protein, reported with the most common genes and DNA among its rows. For this sample the table gives roughly 250,000 distinct CDR3 sequences, of which about a sixth were detected only once. 3.5% of the sample lies in the top ten. The sequenced sample consisted of PBMCs or a T cell subset sorted from them (not recorded which). Source of these receptors: a young man who had mild COVID-19 (a few samples of this study predate the infection). The sample titles of this study are shuffled in the database, so cell type and time point are left out; the donor was told from shared clones.

At least ten counts were recorded for this clonotype. The chain joins TRBV7-2 to TRBJ1-1; D is ambiguous. The CDR3 runs 13 residues. Germline CDR1 reads SGHTA; CDR2 reads FQGNSA. Trimming left V 3 bases short and J 1 base short, with 6 bases between. In DNA, the CDR3 is TGTGCCAGCAGCTTTGGGGAGAACACTGAAGCTTTCTTT. As protein: CASSFGENTEAFF.

This clonotype has a handful of counts. This chain links TRBV6-2 or TRBV6-3 with TRBJ2-7, with D possibly TRBD1 on 6 matching bases. V lost 4 bases to trimming and J lost 3 bases, with 10 bases between them. The germline V gene encodes CDR1 MNHEY and CDR2 SVGEGT. The CDR3 runs to 13 residues. CDR3 DNA: TGTGCCAGCAGTTTGCAGGGGATCTACGAGCAGTACTTC. It encodes CASSLQGIYEQYF.

This chain connects TRBV7-2 to TRBJ2-7; D is unclear. This CDR3 spans 13 amino acids. Trimming removed 2 bases from V and 1 base from J, with 6 bases in between. Germline V CDR1 and CDR2: SGHTA, FQGNSA. The CDR3, as DNA: TGTGCCAGCAGCTTAAGTCATTCCTACGAGCAGTACTTC. Protein sequence: CASSLSHSYEQYF.

This clonotype has a handful of counts. This chain links TRBV7-9 with TRBJ2-6; D is unclear. Germline V gene lookup returns CDR1 SEHNR and CDR2 FQNEAQ (reference sequence). V shed 6 bases and J shed 0 bases, with 12 bases lying between them. The CDR3 is 16 amino acids. The CDR3 DNA follows: TGTGCCAGCAGACCCCAGGTGTTCTCTGGGGCCAACGTCCTGACTTTC. Protein: CASRPQVFSGANVLTF.

The chain is built from TRBV30 and TRBJ2-5, with 7 bases aligning to TRBD1. This CDR3 is 13 amino acids long. Germline V gene data show CDR1 as GTSNPN and CDR2 as SVGIG (reference sequence). The ends lost 2 bases at V and 2 bases at J; junction bases unmatched: 2. The CDR3, as DNA: TGTGCCTGGAGTCCACAGGGGCAAGAGACCCAGTACTTC. This translates into CAWSPQGQETQYF.

The chain links TRBV6-2 or TRBV6-3 to TRBJ1-1, with no clear D. This CDR3 has 16 residues. Looked up from germline, CDR1 is MNHEY and CDR2 is SVGEGT. The V end lost 6 bases, the J end lost 3 bases, and 20 bases lay between the germline ends. In DNA form, the CDR3 reads TGTGCCAGCAGCACACGACCCCTGGACTCTTACACTGAAGCTTTCTTT. Translation: CASSTRPLDSYTEAFF.

Many counts were recorded for this clonotype. This chain connects TRBV28 to TRBJ1-2; no clear D gene. Deletions cut 3 bases from V and 8 bases from J, with 10 bases between. The CDR3 extends over 12 amino acids. The germline V gene has CDR1 MDHEN and CDR2 SYDVKM. The CDR3 sequence is CASSFGVDGYTF. The CDR3 DNA sequence: TGTGCCAGCAGTTTTGGGGTAGACGGCTACACCTTC.

The chain combines TRBV4-2 with TRBJ1-1; D may be TRBD1 (6 bases). Germline lookup yields CDR1 LGHNA and CDR2 YNFKEQ. The length of the CDR3 is 17 residues. Deletions cut 1 base from V and 3 bases from J, with 18 bases between. DNA of the CDR3: TGTGCCAGCAGCCAAGTCGGGATCACAGGGTGGGACACTGAAGCTTTCTTT. Amino acids: CASSQVGITGWDTEAFF.